These 8 T cell receptor beta chains share one sample of origin, sequenced in a study of cytomegalovirus exposure and HLA in healthy donors. Assay used: immunoSEQ multiplex PCR; TCRdb lists only in-frame clones, some missing. This repertoire shows 130,000 or so clones, about 90% found once; its top ten account for roughly 2%. Sequencing input: PBMCs. Every receptor here comes from a woman between 18 and 30 years old in good health and CMV-seronegative.

This clone has just a few counts. CDR3 protein: CASTRDRVNTEAFF. CDR3 DNA sequence: TGTGCCAGCACTAGGGACAGGGTGAACACTGAAGCTTTCTTT. J is TRBJ1-1 and V is TRBV2, with 9 bases matching TRBD1. The CDR3 totals 14 residues. Germline CDR1 and CDR2: SNHLY and FYNNEI. Unmatched junction bases numbered 3, after V lost 7 bases and J lost 0 bases. Full variable domain (outside the CDR3, taken from reference TRBV2 and TRBJ1-1): EPEVTQTPSHQVTQMGQEVILRCVPISNHLYFYWYRQILGQKVEFLVSFYNNEISEKSEIFDDQFSVERPDGSNFTLKIRSTKLEDSAMYFCASTRDRVNTEAFFGQGTRLTVV.

The chain combines TRBV6-5 with TRBJ2-7; D gene ambiguous. The CDR3 has 15 residues. The germline V gene encodes CDR1 MNHEY and CDR2 SVGAGI. V was shortened by 1 base and J by 4 bases, with 14 bases between the two germline ends. The CDR3 DNA reads TGTGCCAGCAGTTACTATGGCGGAGAACGTTACGAGCAGTACTTC. It specifies CASSYYGGERYEQYF.

This chain links TRBV6-5 with TRBJ2-1, with 10 bases matching TRBD2. Germline-derived CDR1 and CDR2 are MNHEY and SVGAGI. The V gene end was trimmed by 2 bases and the J gene end by 3 bases; junction bases not matched to a gene: 1. The CDR3 loop spans 15 amino acids. CDR3 amino acids: CASSYERGGYNEQFF. CDR3 DNA: TGTGCCAGCAGTTACGAGCGGGGGGGCTACAATGAGCAGTTCTTC.

The chain uses TRBV13 and TRBJ2-2; D might be TRBD1 (7 bases). The ends were cut back, 10 bases at V and 1 base at J, with 16 bases in the middle. Germline CDR1 PRHDT, CDR2 FYEKMQ (reference sequence). The CDR3 contains 15 residues. The CDR3: CATPGDSENTGELFF. The CDR3 DNA follows: TGTGCCACCCCGGGGGACAGTGAGAACACCGGGGAGCTGTTTTTT.

The chain links TRBV6-6 to TRBJ1-1; D perhaps matches TRBD1 (6 bases). This CDR3 spans 14 amino acids. V lost 3 bases and J lost 2, with 10 bases in between. The germline V gene has CDR1 MNHNY and CDR2 SVGAGI (reference sequence). The CDR3 spells CASSYGGLNTEAFF. The CDR3 nucleotides are TGTGCCAGCAGTTATGGGGGCTTAAACACTGAAGCTTTCTTT.

This sequence joins TRBV30 and TRBJ1-3; 8 bases map to TRBD1. CDR3 size: 14 residues. V was pared by 5 bases and J by 4 bases, with 7 bases of the junction left unmatched. The germline V gene has CDR1 GTSNPN and CDR2 SVGIG (reference sequence). This CDR3 reads CAWRDRGPGNTIYF. CDR3 DNA: TGTGCCTGGCGAGACAGGGGCCCAGGAAACACCATATATTTT.

The V gene is TRBV10-3, the J gene TRBJ2-5; 9 bases match TRBD2. The CDR3 sequence is 15 residues long. Germline loops: CDR1 ENHRY, CDR2 SYGVKD. Trimming at V came to 6 bases and at J to 5 bases, leaving 10 bases not matched to a gene. The CDR3 DNA is TGTGCCATCAGGGCTCCGGGACTAGCTCCGGAGACCCAGTACTTC. Translated: CAIRAPGLAPETQYF.

J is TRBJ2-7 and V is TRBV15; maybe TRBD2 (5 bases). Per germline, CDR1 LNHNV and CDR2 YYDKDF (reference sequence). The CDR3 has 14 amino acids. Trimming took 1 base from V and 5 from J, leaving 12 bases between them. This chain's CDR3 is CATSRAGYNDEQYF. DNA of the CDR3: TGTGCCACCAGCAGAGCGGGATACAACGACGAGCAGTACTTC.